Presented here are 8 T cell receptor beta chains from one specimen sequenced in a study of Ad26.COV2.S vaccination and SARS-CoV-2 variants. The repertoire was sequenced with immunoSEQ multiplex PCR; TCRdb's copy has only in-frame clones and lacks some. The top ten hold approximately 5.9% of the sample, which has about 350,000 clones, 88% seen once. Treatment of the sample: 15 to 20 received Ad26.COV2.S at low or high dose, single or two shots; 5 received placebo; per-sample allocation not given. Material that was analyzed had been drawn on day 63 after the first vaccine or placebo injection. The sample here was peripheral blood, taken in a trial of Ad26.COV2.S vaccine versus placebo. These receptors originate from a person between 18 and 60 years old who received the Ad26.COV2.S COVID-19 vaccine or a placebo.

This sequence joins TRBV7-2 and TRBJ1-1; D call uncertain. V was clipped by 5 bases and J by 4 bases, with 17 bases between them. CDR3 length equals 15 residues. Germline lookup yields CDR1 SGHTA and CDR2 FQGNSA. The CDR3 here is CASSLQPGGGTEAFF. The CDR3 DNA sequence: TGTGCCAGCAGCCTACAACCCGGCGGCGGCACTGAAGCTTTCTTT.

V and J are TRBV6-5 and TRBJ1-2; D may be TRBD1 (6 bases). The V end lost 7 bases, the J end lost 4 bases, and 16 bases lay between the germline ends. The germline gives CDR1 MNHEY, CDR2 SVGAGI. This CDR3 has 14 amino acids. For the CDR3, the DNA is TGTGCCAGCAATAGGGGGGGCAATAGCTATGGCTACACCTTC. Protein product: CASNRGGNSYGYTF.

A few counts support this clone. The CDR3 protein is CAWTSSGTGILVNEKLFF. CDR3 nucleotides: TGTGCCTGGACCTCTTCCGGGACAGGGATTTTAGTCAATGAAAAACTGTTTTTT. The chain uses TRBV30 and TRBJ1-4; TRBD1 matches 9 bases. The CDR3 is 18 residues long. Unmatched junction bases numbered 17, after V lost 4 bases and J lost 5 bases. The germline gives CDR1 GTSNPN, CDR2 SVGIG (reference sequence).

The chain carries TRBV6-5 and TRBJ2-2; D may be TRBD2 (5 bases). CDR3 length equals 13 residues. Germline assignment: CDR1 MNHEY and CDR2 SVGAGI. Trimming shortened V by 9 bases and J by 2 bases, and 10 bases separated the two germline ends. CDR3 nucleotide sequence: TGTGCCAGTTCGGCTAGCAACACCGGGGAGCTGTTTTTT. Amino acid sequence: CASSASNTGELFF.

The chain carries TRBV2 and TRBJ1-2, with 8 bases lining up with TRBD1. V was clipped by 4 bases and J by 3 bases; unmatched bases: 4. The CDR3 is 14 amino acids. Germline CDR1 SNHLY, CDR2 FYNNEI. The CDR3 region has the DNA TGTGCCAGCAGTGGCCCGGGACAGGACTATGGCTACACCTTC. Translation gives CASSGPGQDYGYTF.

The rearrangement links TRBV10-3 to TRBJ2-7; 11 bases match TRBD1. J lost 6 bases, V lost 5 bases, and 9 bases had no gene match. Germline-derived CDR1 and CDR2 are ENHRY and SYGVKD. The CDR3 runs 15 residues. The CDR3 sequence: CAISTQTGTGGEQYF. CDR3 coding DNA: TGTGCCATCAGTACTCAAACCGGGACAGGGGGCGAGCAGTACTTC.

The chain combines TRBV5-1 with TRBJ2-7; D could derive from TRBD1 or TRBD2 (5 bases each). The CDR3 extends over 15 amino acids. The ends were cut back, 4 bases at V and 2 bases at J, with 16 bases in the middle. Looked up from germline, CDR1 is SGHRS and CDR2 is YFSETQ. As DNA, the CDR3 is TGCGCCAGCAGCCCGACCGGGACCAGGGCCTACGAGCAGTACTTC. It yields the protein CASSPTGTRAYEQYF.

The rearrangement uses TRBV18 and TRBJ2-2; D possibly corresponds to TRBD1 (6 bases). This CDR3 has 17 amino acids. Germline V gives CDR1 KGHSH, CDR2 LQKENI. V dropped 3 bases and J dropped 8 bases, with 22 bases sitting between them. The CDR3 DNA is TGTGCCAGCTCACCGGTTCAACACGGGACAAACTTAGGGGAGCTGTTTTTT. Its translation: CASSPVQHGTNLGELFF.